Listed here are 13 T cell receptor beta chains from one sample, sequenced in a study of blood T cells in healthy people across ages. Using a J-beta primer mix together with a sample-barcoded 5' primer, a second PCR was run for about 7 to 12 cycles. One entry per CDR3 protein, called by TCRdb with MiXCR from the 5' RACE reads. The sample contains some 920,000 distinct CDR3 sequences, approximately 50% of which appear only once. The sequenced sample was blood. These receptors all stem from a woman aged 60-75 years in good health.

The chain uses TRBV3-1 and TRBJ2-6, with TRBD2 matching over 8 bases. This CDR3 spans 15 amino acids. Trimming at V came to 5 bases and at J to 1 base, leaving 1 base not matched to a gene. The V gene's germline CDR1 is LGHDT and CDR2 YNNKEL (reference sequence). The DNA for the CDR3 is TGTGCCAGCAGCGGCGGGAGGTCTGGGGCCAACGTCCTGACTTTC. Translation: CASSGGRSGANVLTF.

This clonotype has just a few counts. The chain uses TRBV7-9 and TRBJ2-7, with TRBD2 matching 12 bases. The germline V gene encodes CDR1 SEHNR and CDR2 FQNEAQ (reference sequence). V was pared by 5 bases and J by 9 bases, with 8 bases of the junction left unmatched. This CDR3 has 14 amino acids. Written as DNA, the CDR3 is TGTGCCAGCAGCCTGACTAGCGGGAGAGGGGTGCAGTACTTC. Amino acid sequence: CASSLTSGRGVQYF.

The chain links TRBV14 to TRBJ2-7; 9 bases are shared with TRBD1. Germline values: CDR1 SGHDN, CDR2 FVKESK. Losses at the gene ends were 4 bases for V and 4 bases for J; bases not matched to a gene: 8. This CDR3 is 15 amino acids long. CDR3 residues: CASSRTGGPSYEQYF. The CDR3 DNA sequence: TGTGCCAGCAGCCGAACAGGGGGCCCCAGTTACGAGCAGTACTTC.

The chain is built from TRBV25-1 and TRBJ1-1, with 7 bases matching TRBD1. This CDR3 region has 10 residues. CDR1 MGHDK and CDR2 SYGVNS come from the germline V gene. In DNA form, the CDR3 reads TGTGCAAGTCAGGGGGGTGAAGCTTTCTTT. Translating gives CASQGGEAFF.

In regard to this clonotype: A read error may account for a junction end that differs from germline. The J gene is TRBJ1-5, the V gene TRBV20-1; no clear D gene. CDR3 length equals 13 residues. Germline CDR1 reads DFQATT; CDR2 reads SNEGSKA (reference sequence). This CDR3 is CSASDIWGQPQHF. The CDR3 DNA reads TGCAGCGCTAGTGACATCTGGGGTCAGCCCCAGCATTTT.

This clonotype has ten or more counts. The rearrangement joins TRBV29-1 to TRBJ2-1; possible D gene TRBD2, 5 bases. Germline lookup yields CDR1 SQVTM and CDR2 ANQGSEA. This CDR3 has 11 amino acids. Trimming pared 6 bases from V and 13 bases from J, leaving 16 bases between. CDR3 loop: CSVVPGIQQFF. The CDR3 DNA follows: TGCAGCGTGGTTCCGGGAATCCAACAGTTCTTC.

The chain has TRBV20-1 and TRBJ2-1; D not certain. Trimming pared 5 bases from V and 6 bases from J, leaving 11 bases between. CDR1 and CDR2 (germline): DFQATT, SNEGSKA (reference sequence). This CDR3 region has 12 residues. For the CDR3, the DNA is TGCAGTGCTCTACGCCCAGGCAATGAGCAGTTCTTC. Amino acid sequence: CSALRPGNEQFF.

The chain recombines TRBV20-1 with TRBJ2-5; D call uncertain. With 5 bases removed from V and 0 bases from J, the gap between germline ends came to 16 bases. The germline V gene has CDR1 DFQATT and CDR2 SNEGSKA (reference sequence). This CDR3 is built from 15 residues. The CDR3 DNA reads TGCAGTGCTGACCCGAACTGGGCAAACCAAGAGACCCAGTACTTC. Encoded protein: CSADPNWANQETQYF.

CDR3 bases: TGTGCCAGCAGTCTGACAGGTTGGGGGGGTAATTCACCCCTCCACTTT. Translation gives CASSLTGWGGNSPLHF. This chain uses TRBV27 with TRBJ1-6; maybe TRBD1 (6 bases). Looked up from germline, CDR1 is MNHEY and CDR2 is SMNVEV (reference sequence). This CDR3 is 16 amino acids long. Trimming took 5 bases from V and 6 from J, leaving 17 bases between them.

This clonotype was recorded a few times. The chain has TRBV29-1 and TRBJ2-5; 10 bases map to TRBD2. J gave up 5 bases and V 3 bases, and 15 bases lay outside the gene matches. The V gene's germline CDR1 is SQVTM and CDR2 ANQGSEA. CDR3 length equals 17 residues. CDR3 amino acids: CSVDVGGTSAFGETQYF. The CDR3 DNA follows: TGCAGCGTTGATGTGGGGGGGACTAGCGCGTTCGGGGAGACCCAGTACTTC.

The chain joins TRBV29-1 to TRBJ2-1, with 8 nucleotides matching TRBD2. V lost 1 base to trimming and J lost 0 bases; unmatched junction nucleotides: 8. Germline-derived CDR1 and CDR2 are SQVTM and ANQGSEA. This CDR3 has 17 residues. CDR3 sequence (DNA): TGCAGCGTTGAAGGCCCTAGCGGGCTAAGCTCCTACAATGAGCAGTTCTTC. Amino acids: CSVEGPSGLSSYNEQFF.

This clonotype came up a few times. V and J are TRBV7-9 and TRBJ2-7, with TRBD2 matching over 7 bases. Germline CDR1 and CDR2: SEHNR and FQNEAQ (reference sequence). The V segment lost 5 bases and the J segment 4 bases; nucleotides outside the gene matches: 11. This CDR3 has 15 amino acids. As DNA, the CDR3 is TGTGCCAGCAGCGGATACGCGGGAGCAGCTTACGAGCAGTACTTC. It translates to CASSGYAGAAYEQYF.

This clonotype was seen more than once but under ten times. V usage is TRBV5-1 and J usage is TRBJ2-1; D not resolved. The CDR3 contains 13 residues. Germline V gives CDR1 SGHRS, CDR2 YFSETQ. Trimming removed 3 bases at V and 5 bases at J, with 9 bases between. The DNA for the CDR3 is TGCGCCAGCAGCTCCCAATTAAACAATGAGCAGTTCTTC. The encoded protein is CASSSQLNNEQFF.